A few counts support the clone carrying this TCR beta chain. This entry belongs to a study of T-cell memory formation after mild COVID-19. Study-level background: TCR clusters were mostly donor specific.

Germline values: CDR1 MNHEY, CDR2 SVGEGT. The germline V and J ends were trimmed by 8 bases and 2 bases, with 10 bases remaining between them. The CDR3 consists of 12 residues. TCRdb re-called the 5' RACE reads through MiXCR, storing one row per CDR3 protein. This sample has about 58,000 distinct CDR3 sequences, with 28% found just once. The genes are TRBV6-2 or TRBV6-3 and TRBJ2-7; D possibly corresponds to TRBD1 (6 bases). Input material: PBMCs or a T cell subset sorted from them (not recorded which). The sequence was collected from a young man who had mild COVID-19 (a few samples of this study predate the infection). Cell type and time point are not known. The CDR3 sequence is CASGGDTYEQYF. The CDR3 DNA follows: TGTGCCAGCGGGGGCGATACCTACGAGCAGTACTTC.